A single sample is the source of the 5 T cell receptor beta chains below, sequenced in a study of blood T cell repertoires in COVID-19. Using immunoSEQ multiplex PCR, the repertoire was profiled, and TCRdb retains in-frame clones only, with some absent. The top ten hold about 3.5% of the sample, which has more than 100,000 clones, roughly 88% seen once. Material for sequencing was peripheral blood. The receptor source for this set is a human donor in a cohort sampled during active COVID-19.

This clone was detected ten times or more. CDR3 sequence: CASSEGVTQETQYF. The DNA of the CDR3 is TGTGCCAGCAGTGAGGGGGTAACCCAAGAGACCCAGTACTTC. This sequence joins TRBV9 and TRBJ2-5; D is possibly TRBD1 (6 bases). The CDR3 is 14 amino acids. Trimming pared 5 bases from V and 1 base from J, leaving 12 bases between. Germline assignment: CDR1 SGDLS and CDR2 YYNGEE.

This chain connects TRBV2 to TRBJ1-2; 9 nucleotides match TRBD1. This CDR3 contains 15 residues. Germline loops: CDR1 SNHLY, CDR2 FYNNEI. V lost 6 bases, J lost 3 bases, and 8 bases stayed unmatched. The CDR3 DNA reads TGTGCCAGCAGAGCGGGACAGGGTCGAGACTATGGCTACACCTTC. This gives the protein CASRAGQGRDYGYTF. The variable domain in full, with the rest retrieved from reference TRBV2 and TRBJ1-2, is EPEVTQTPSHQVTQMGQEVILRCVPISNHLYFYWYRQILGQKVEFLVSFYNNEISEKSEIFDDQFSVERPDGSNFTLKIRSTKLEDSAMYFCASRAGQGRDYGYTFGSGTRLTVV.

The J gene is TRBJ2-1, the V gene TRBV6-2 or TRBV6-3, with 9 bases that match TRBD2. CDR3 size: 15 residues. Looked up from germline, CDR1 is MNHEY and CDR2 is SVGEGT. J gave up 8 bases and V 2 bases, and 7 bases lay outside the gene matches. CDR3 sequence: CASSYEGGRAHEQFF. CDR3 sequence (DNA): TGTGCCAGCAGTTACGAAGGCGGGAGGGCCCATGAGCAGTTCTTC.

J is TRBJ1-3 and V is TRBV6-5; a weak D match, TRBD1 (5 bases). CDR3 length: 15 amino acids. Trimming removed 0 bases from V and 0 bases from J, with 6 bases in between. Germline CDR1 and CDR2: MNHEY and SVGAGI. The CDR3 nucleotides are TGTGCCAGCAGTTACTCGACAGACTCTGGAAACACCATATATTTT. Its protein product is CASSYSTDSGNTIYF.

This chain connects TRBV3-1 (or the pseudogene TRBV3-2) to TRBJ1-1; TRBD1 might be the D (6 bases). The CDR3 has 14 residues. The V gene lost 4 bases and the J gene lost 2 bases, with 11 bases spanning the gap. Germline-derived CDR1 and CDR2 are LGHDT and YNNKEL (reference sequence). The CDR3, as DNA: TGTGCCAGCAGCCCACTACAGGGTAACACTGAAGCTTTCTTT. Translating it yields CASSPLQGNTEAFF.